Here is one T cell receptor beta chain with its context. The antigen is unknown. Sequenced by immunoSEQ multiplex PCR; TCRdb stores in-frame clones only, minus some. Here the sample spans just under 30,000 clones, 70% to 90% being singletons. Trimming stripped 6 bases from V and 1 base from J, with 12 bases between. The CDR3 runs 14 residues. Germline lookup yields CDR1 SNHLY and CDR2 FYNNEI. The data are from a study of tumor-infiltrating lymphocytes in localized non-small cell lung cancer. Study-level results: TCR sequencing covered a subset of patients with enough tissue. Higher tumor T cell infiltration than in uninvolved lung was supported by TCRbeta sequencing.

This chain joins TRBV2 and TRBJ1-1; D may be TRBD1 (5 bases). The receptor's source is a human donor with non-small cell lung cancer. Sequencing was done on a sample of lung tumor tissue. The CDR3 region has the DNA TGTGCCAGCAGCGTGTCGACAGCGAACACTGAAGCTTTCTTT. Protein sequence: CASSVSTANTEAFF. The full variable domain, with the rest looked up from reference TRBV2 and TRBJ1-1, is EPEVTQTPSHQVTQMGQEVILRCVPISNHLYFYWYRQILGQKVEFLVSFYNNEISEKSEIFDDQFSVERPDGSNFTLKIRSTKLEDSAMYFCASSVSTANTEAFFGQGTRLTVV.